This TCR beta chain was documented in a study of blood T cell repertoires in COVID-19 (dated by TCRdb to about 2020). Broadly, across the study: Samples from collaborators originated in the United States, Italy and Spain and spanned both the acute and convalescent phases of COVID-19. The material from the prospective study consisted of cDNA or gDNA derived from T cells, B-cell-depleted T cells, or PBMCs. Subjects who had been exposed to COVID-19, were actively infected with it, or had recovered from it provided the deeply sampled blood TCRbeta repertoires that made up the dataset. The repertoires were made available in a free public database intended to serve as a resource for research on the immune response to SARS-CoV-2. The samples were drawn from the first 160 participants of the ongoing ImmuneRACE study and from roughly 1,300 subjects provided by 6 global collaborators. Nearly every sample came with metadata listing a de-identified subject ID, COVID-19 status, age in years and sex. HLA class I and class II types, where available, came from metadata supplied by the sample provider rather than from assay-based typing.

TCRbeta CDR3 regions were amplified from genomic DNA by means of the immunoSEQ Assay, a bias-controlled multiplex PCR. As for how the authors treated the data: The number of nucleated cells in each sample was estimated by amplification of reference gene primers within the assay. Sequence reads were collapsed and filtered to measure the absolute abundance of every unique TCRbeta CDR3 rearrangement. For each sample, productive Simpson clonality was calculated by taking the square root of Simpson's diversity index across productive rearrangements. This is the immuneACCESS table as TCRdb keeps it, with only in-frame sequences that have V and J called. A part of the clones is gone; compared with another copy, unresolved V genes explain less than half, and the rest is unexplained. V and J calls and clone size are as listed in that table; D and trimming were resolved from the DNA. The sample data list about 340,000 clones, and almost 90% of these were observed just once. About 7% of the sample is held by the ten biggest clonotypes.

CDR1 and CDR2, looked up from the germline V gene, are SQVTM and ANQGSEA. V and J lose 6 bases and 0 bases, and a span of 9 bases separates them. The CDR3 numbers 13 residues from cysteine through phenylalanine. Of the read, only the CDR3 DNA is kept; its 39 bases are in frame from base 1. Remarks on this clone: Its antigen is unknown. The sample holds no much larger clone one base away, and base qualities are not on file.

One collaborating source in Seattle enrolled patients while the patients were actively infected and followed the patients over time throughout the course of disease. Each collaborating institution followed its own protocols to collect whole blood in K2EDTA tubes. For TCRbeta analysis, collaborators shipped samples in one of three forms: frozen whole blood, isolated PBMCs, or DNA extracted from either of those sample types. Overall results and qualifications from the work: The quantity of clinical and demographic metadata differed by source and by participant and was supplied without curation.

The specimen sequenced was peripheral blood. The receptor was derived from a woman aged 70-85 years with COVID-19, enrolled during active disease. The sequence links TRBV29-1 to TRBJ1-5; a weak D assignment points to TRBD1 (6 bases agree). The CDR3 is CSVSGDSNQPQHF. The DNA sequence is given as TGCAGCGTATCAGGGGATAGCAATCAGCCCCAGCATTTT.